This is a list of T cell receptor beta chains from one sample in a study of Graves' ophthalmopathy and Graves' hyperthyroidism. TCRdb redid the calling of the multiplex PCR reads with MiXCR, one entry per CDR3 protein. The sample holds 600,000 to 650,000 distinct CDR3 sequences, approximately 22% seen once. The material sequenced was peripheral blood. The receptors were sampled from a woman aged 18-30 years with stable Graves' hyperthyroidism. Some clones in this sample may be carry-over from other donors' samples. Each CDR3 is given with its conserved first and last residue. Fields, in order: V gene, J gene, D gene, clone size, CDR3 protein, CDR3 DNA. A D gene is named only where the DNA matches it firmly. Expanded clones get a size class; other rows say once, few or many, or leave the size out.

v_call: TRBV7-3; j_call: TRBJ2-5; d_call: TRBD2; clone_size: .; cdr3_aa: CASSPTPPYSGRQETQYF; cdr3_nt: TGTGCCAGCAGCCCAACACCCCCCTATAGCGGGAGGCAAGAGACCCAGTACTTC
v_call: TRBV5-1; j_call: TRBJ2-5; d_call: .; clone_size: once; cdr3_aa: CASSFLSGQETQYF; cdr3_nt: TGCGCCAGCAGCTTTCTCTCAGGACAAGAGACCCAGTACTTC
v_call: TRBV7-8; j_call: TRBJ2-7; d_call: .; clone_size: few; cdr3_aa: CASSSKRVSYEQYF; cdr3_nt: TGTGCCAGCAGTTCCAAGCGGGTATCCTACGAGCAGTACTTC
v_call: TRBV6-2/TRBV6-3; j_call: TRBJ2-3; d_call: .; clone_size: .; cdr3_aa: CASRNRRVHSTDTQYF; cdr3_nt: TGTGCCAGCAGGAACAGGAGGGTGCATAGCACAGATACGCAGTATTTT
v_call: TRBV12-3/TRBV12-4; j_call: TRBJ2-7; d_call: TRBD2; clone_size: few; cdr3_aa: CASSSLRAGAGWEQYF; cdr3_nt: TGTGCCAGCAGTTCGTTGAGGGCGGGAGCGGGTTGGGAGCAGTACTTC
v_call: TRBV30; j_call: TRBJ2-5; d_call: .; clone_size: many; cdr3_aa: CAWRSDHRQYF; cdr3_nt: TGTGCCTGGAGGTCAGACCATCGCCAGTACTTC
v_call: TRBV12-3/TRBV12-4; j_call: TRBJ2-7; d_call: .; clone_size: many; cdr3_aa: CASSLYRVEQYF; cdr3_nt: TGTGCCAGCAGCCTGTACAGGGTAGAGCAGTACTTC
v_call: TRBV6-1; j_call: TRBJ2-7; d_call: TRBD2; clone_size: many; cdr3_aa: CASSEVAGATYEQYF; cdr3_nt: TGTGCCAGCAGTGAAGTGGCGGGAGCAACCTACGAGCAGTACTTC
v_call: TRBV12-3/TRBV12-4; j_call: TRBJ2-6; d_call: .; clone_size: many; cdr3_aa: CASSFARAAGANVLTF; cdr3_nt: TGTGCCAGCAGTTTTGCCCGGGCGGCTGGGGCCAACGTCCTGACTTTC
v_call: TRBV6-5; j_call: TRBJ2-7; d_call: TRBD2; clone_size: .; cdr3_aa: CASSYGTSETYEQYF; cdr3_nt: TGTGCCAGCAGTTACGGGACTAGCGAAACCTACGAGCAGTACTTC
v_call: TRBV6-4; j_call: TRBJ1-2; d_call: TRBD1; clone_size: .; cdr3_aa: CASSDPRGDRAPYGYTF; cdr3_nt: TGTGCCAGCAGTGACCCCCGGGGAGACAGGGCCCCCTATGGCTACACCTTC
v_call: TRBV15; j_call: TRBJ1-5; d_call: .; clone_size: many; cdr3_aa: CATSPTERGSNQPQHF; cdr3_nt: TGTGCCACCAGCCCGACAGAAAGAGGGAGCAATCAGCCCCAGCATTTT
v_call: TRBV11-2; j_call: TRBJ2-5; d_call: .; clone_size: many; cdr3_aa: CASTRPGFQETQYF; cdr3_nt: TGTGCCAGCACCCGGCCGGGATTTCAAGAGACCCAGTACTTC
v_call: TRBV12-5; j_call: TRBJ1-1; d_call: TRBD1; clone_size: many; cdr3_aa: CASGFDRERTEAFF; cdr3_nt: TGTGCTAGTGGTTTCGACAGGGAAAGGACTGAAGCTTTCTTT
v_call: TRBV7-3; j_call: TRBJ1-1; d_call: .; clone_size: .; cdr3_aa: CASSLTTGTRGEAFF; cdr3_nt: TGTGCCAGCAGCTTAACGACCGGGACTAGAGGAGAAGCTTTCTTT
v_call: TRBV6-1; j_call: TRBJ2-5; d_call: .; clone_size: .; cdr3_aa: CASKSPLMPQYF; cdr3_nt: TGTGCCAGCAAGTCTCCTCTTATGCCCCAGTACTTC
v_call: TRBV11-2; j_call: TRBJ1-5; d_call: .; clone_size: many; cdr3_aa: CASSTDPGQPQHF; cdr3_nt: TGTGCCAGCAGCACGGACCCGGGTCAGCCCCAGCATTTT
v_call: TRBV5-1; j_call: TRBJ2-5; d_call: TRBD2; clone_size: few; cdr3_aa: CASSTGGGPQETQYF; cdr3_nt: TGCGCCAGCAGTACCGGCGGGGGGCCACAAGAGACCCAGTACTTC
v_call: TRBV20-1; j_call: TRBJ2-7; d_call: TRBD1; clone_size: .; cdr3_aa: CSAGDRAEQYF; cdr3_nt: TGCAGTGCGGGGGACAGGGCCGAGCAGTACTTC
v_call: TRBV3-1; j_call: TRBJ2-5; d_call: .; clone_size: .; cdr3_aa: CASSQENYPTIETQYF; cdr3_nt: TGTGCCAGCAGCCAAGAGAACTACCCCACCATAGAGACCCAGTACTTC
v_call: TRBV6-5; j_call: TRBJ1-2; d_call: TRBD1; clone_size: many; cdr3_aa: CASSFGTGNNYGYTF; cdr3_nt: TGTGCCAGCAGTTTCGGGACAGGGAATAACTATGGCTACACCTTC
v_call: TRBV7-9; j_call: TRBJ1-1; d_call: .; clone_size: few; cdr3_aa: CASSSIANTEAFF; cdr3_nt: TGTGCCAGCAGCTCCATCGCGAACACTGAAGCTTTCTTT
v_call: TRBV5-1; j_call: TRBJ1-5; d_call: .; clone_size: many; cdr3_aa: CASSPDGFASQPQHF; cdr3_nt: TGCGCCAGCAGCCCGGACGGGTTCGCAAGTCAGCCCCAGCATTTT
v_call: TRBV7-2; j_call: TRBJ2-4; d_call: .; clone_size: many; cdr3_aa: CASSVRGYGLDENIQYF; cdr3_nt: TGTGCCAGCAGCGTAAGGGGGTACGGCTTGGATGAAAACATTCAGTACTTC
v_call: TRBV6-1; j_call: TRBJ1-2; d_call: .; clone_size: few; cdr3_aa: CASRSRVNYGYTF; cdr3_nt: TGTGCCAGCAGGAGTAGGGTGAACTATGGCTACACCTTC
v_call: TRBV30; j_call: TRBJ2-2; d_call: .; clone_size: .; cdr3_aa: CAWSVNGQGNTGELFF; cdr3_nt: TGTGCCTGGAGTGTGAATGGGCAGGGAAACACCGGGGAGCTGTTTTTT
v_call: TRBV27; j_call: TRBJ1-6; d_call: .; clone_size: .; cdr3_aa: CASSLSAGANYNSPLHF; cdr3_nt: TGTGCCAGCAGTCTCTCAGCAGGGGCGAACTATAATTCACCCCTCCACTTT